Shown below are 10 T cell receptor beta chains from a single sample sequenced in a study of cytomegalovirus exposure and HLA in healthy donors. PCR primers comprised 60 Vbeta and 13 Jbeta primers. Some clones are missing from TCRdb's copy, which holds only in-frame ones; the method was immunoSEQ multiplex PCR. The repertoire consists of approximately 290,000 clones, with under 90% occurring once and the leading ten covering about 0.28%. Sequenced material: PBMCs. Every receptor here comes from a girl aged 2-10 years in good health and CMV-seronegative.

V gene TRBV13 combines with J gene TRBJ2-7; a possible D gene is TRBD2 (5 bases). The CDR3 sequence is 13 residues long. Per germline, CDR1 PRHDT and CDR2 FYEKMQ (reference sequence). The V end lost 3 bases, the J end lost 2 bases, and 8 bases lay between the germline ends. As DNA, the CDR3 is TGTGCCAGCAGCTTCACGGGGACCTACGAGCAGTACTTC. Its translation: CASSFTGTYEQYF. The complete variable domain, with remaining parts taken from reference TRBV13 and TRBJ2-7, reads AAGVIQSPRHLIKEKRETATLKCYPIPRHDTVYWYQQGPGQDPQFLISFYEKMQSDKGSIPDRFSAQQFSDYHSELNMSSLELGDSALYFCASSFTGTYEQYFGPGTRLTVT.

This chain uses TRBV6-6 with TRBJ1-1; 11 nucleotides align to TRBD1. CDR3 size: 13 residues. The V and J ends lost 6 bases and 6 bases, in that order; junction bases with no gene match: 3. Germline CDR1 is MNHNY and CDR2 is SVGAGI (reference sequence). The CDR3 region is CASRGDRGAEAFF. The DNA of the CDR3 is TGTGCCAGCAGGGGGGACAGGGGGGCTGAAGCTTTCTTT.

V is TRBV10-1 and J is TRBJ2-3; D unclear. The length of the CDR3 is 14 residues. V lost 2 bases and J 0 bases, leaving 6 bases between the germline ends. In germline, CDR1 is WNHNN, CDR2 SYGVQD (reference sequence). CDR3 sequence: CASSETESTDTQYF. For the CDR3, the DNA is TGCGCCAGCAGTGAGACAGAGAGCACAGATACGCAGTATTTT.

The V and J genes are TRBV29-1 and TRBJ1-3; 8 bases are shared with TRBD1. V lost 6 bases and J lost 2; bases outside the gene matches: 15. This CDR3 is built from 17 residues. CDR1 and CDR2 from the germline V gene are SQVTM and ANQGSEA. The CDR3 nucleotides read TGCAGCGTCGAGTCATTTACGGGACAGGCAGCTGGAAACACCATATATTTT. Translating it yields CSVESFTGQAAGNTIYF. Full variable domain (missing parts from reference TRBV29-1 and TRBJ1-3): SAVISQKPSRDICQRGTSLTIQCQVDSQVTMMFWYRQQPGQSLTLIATANQGSEATYESGFVIDKFPISRPNLTFSTLTVSNMSPEDSSIYLCSVESFTGQAAGNTIYFGEGSWLTVV.

V is TRBV6-5 and J is TRBJ2-5; 9 bases agree with TRBD2. This CDR3 comprises 15 residues. The junction had 6 bases not matched to a gene; V was cut back by 2 bases and J by 5 bases. Germline CDR1 and CDR2: MNHEY and SVGAGI. CDR3 amino acids: CASSYSSGRFETQYF. The CDR3 region has the DNA TGTGCCAGCAGTTACAGTAGCGGGAGATTTGAGACCCAGTACTTC.

This clone occurred once. The CDR3, as DNA: TGTGCCAGCAGTGACAGTTATAATTCACCCCTCCACTTT. Protein: CASSDSYNSPLHF. The V and J genes are TRBV25-1 and TRBJ1-6; D is unclear. Looked up from germline, CDR1 is MGHDK and CDR2 is SYGVNS. V was pared by 3 bases and J by 4 bases, with 4 bases between. This CDR3 is built from 13 residues.

The chain has TRBV28 and TRBJ2-5; 8 positions agree with TRBD2. The CDR3 covers 14 residues. The V gene's germline CDR1 is MDHEN and CDR2 SYDVKM. V trimming: 5 bases; J trimming: 4 bases; junction bases outside the gene matches: 6. The CDR3 is CASSINGGAETQYF. The DNA of the CDR3 is TGTGCCAGCAGTATCAACGGGGGGGCAGAGACCCAGTACTTC.

This clone appeared a few times. The V and J genes are TRBV11-2 and TRBJ2-5; a weak D match, TRBD1 (6 bases). V dropped 6 bases and J dropped 2 bases, with 16 bases sitting between them. The CDR3 length is 15 residues. Germline values: CDR1 SGHAT, CDR2 FQNNGV. DNA for the CDR3: TGTGCCAGCAGGCGGCAACAGGGTTTTCAAGAGACCCAGTACTTC. As protein: CASRRQQGFQETQYF.

This clone was observed a single time. The rearrangement links TRBV5-1 to TRBJ1-2; 8 nucleotides match TRBD1. Losses at the gene ends were 4 bases for V and 8 bases for J; bases not matched to a gene: 13. CDR1 SGHRS and CDR2 YFSETQ come from the germline V gene. There are 15 residues in the CDR3. CDR3 nucleotide sequence: TGCGCCAGCAGCACGGACGGACAGGGAGGGCTCGGCTACACCTTC. It specifies CASSTDGQGGLGYTF.

In regard to this clone: At one of its ends the junction is not consistent with the germline gene, which may arise from a read error. The chain couples TRBV4-1 to TRBJ1-6; TRBD1 matches 8 bases. This CDR3 has 15 residues. The V gene's germline CDR1 is MGHRA and CDR2 YSYEKL. CDR3 amino acids: CASSQGGQAYSLLHF. The CDR3 nucleotides read TGCGCCAGCAGCCAAGGGGGACAGGCTTATTCACTCCTCCACTTT.